A single sample is the source of the 24 T cell receptor beta chains below, sequenced in a study of blood T cell repertoires in COVID-19. Sequenced by immunoSEQ multiplex PCR; TCRdb stores in-frame clones only, minus some. The top ten clones hold over 0.55% of a sample with over 150,000 clones, 70% to 90% of them seen once. The sample was peripheral blood. All receptors come from a man aged 55 to 70 with COVID-19, enrolled during active disease.

This chain joins TRBV2 and TRBJ1-2, with D uncertain. The germline V and J ends were trimmed by 4 bases and 8 bases, with 8 bases remaining between them. CDR3 length: 11 residues. Germline lookup yields CDR1 SNHLY and CDR2 FYNNEI. The CDR3 spells CASSGAKGYTF. The CDR3 coding sequence is TGTGCCAGCAGTGGGGCCAAAGGCTACACCTTC.

A word on this clone: The germline gene is not matched at one end of the junction; a read error may be the cause. V and J are TRBV28 and TRBJ2-1, with TRBD2 as a possible D gene (6 bases). The CDR3 extends over 14 amino acids. Looked up from germline, CDR1 is MDHEN and CDR2 is SYDVKM. The CDR3: CASSQASGDPEQFF. Here the CDR3 DNA reads TGCGCCAGCAGCCAAGCTTCGGGGGACCCTGAGCAGTTCTTC.

This clone came up once. This sequence joins TRBV6-2 or TRBV6-3 and TRBJ2-2, with D possibly TRBD1 on 5 matching bases. CDR1 is MNHEY, CDR2 SVGEGT, per germline. Trimming shortened V by 5 bases and J by 7 bases, and 11 bases separated the two germline ends. The CDR3 is 13 residues long. The CDR3 nucleotides are TGTGCCAGCAGTCTTTCAGGGTTCGGGGAGCTGTTTTTT. This gives the protein CASSLSGFGELFF.

This clone was recorded once. This chain uses TRBV6-2 or TRBV6-3 with TRBJ2-1; D is undetermined. Trimming removed 2 bases at V and 8 bases at J, with 13 bases between. The CDR3 sequence is 14 residues long. Per the germline V gene, CDR1 is MNHEY and CDR2 is SVGEGT. The CDR3: CASSYGIARYEQFF. CDR3 DNA sequence: TGTGCCAGCAGTTACGGAATAGCCCGATATGAGCAGTTCTTC.

The chain recombines TRBV27 with TRBJ2-7, with 9 bases fitting TRBD1. J lost 6 bases, V lost 7 bases, and 10 bases had no gene match. Germline lookup yields CDR1 MNHEY and CDR2 SMNVEV (reference sequence). The length of the CDR3 is 14 residues. The DNA for the CDR3 is TGTGCCAGCACACCCCTGGGGGACAGGGCCGAGCAGTACTTC. Its translation: CASTPLGDRAEQYF.

The V call is TRBV2, the J call TRBJ1-6, with D tentatively TRBD1 (5 bases). The CDR3 contains 12 residues. CDR1 SNHLY and CDR2 FYNNEI come from the germline V gene. V lost 8 bases and J 8 bases, leaving 10 bases between the germline ends. This CDR3 is CASGGDHSPLHF. Written as DNA, the CDR3 is TGTGCCAGCGGGGGGGATCATTCACCCCTCCACTTT.

This clone appeared once. This chain joins TRBV4-3 and TRBJ2-2; D is unclear. The CDR3 sequence is 16 residues long. V gave up 4 bases and J gave up 0 bases, with 12 bases separating them. CDR1 is LGHNA and CDR2 is YSLEER in the germline V gene. CDR3 amino acids: CASSPDTTANTGELFF. DNA of the CDR3: TGCGCCAGCAGCCCCGATACCACGGCGAACACCGGGGAGCTGTTTTTT.

The rearrangement joins TRBV25-1 to TRBJ2-3, with unresolved D. Germline V gene sequence: CDR1 MGHDK, CDR2 SYGVNS. V was shortened by 5 bases and J by 0 bases, with 9 bases between the two germline ends. CDR3 length: 14 amino acids. Here the CDR3 reads CASSLRVSTDTQYF. The CDR3 bases are TGTGCCAGCAGTCTCCGCGTTAGCACAGATACGCAGTATTTT.

This clone is a singleton in its sample. The V call is TRBV27, the J call TRBJ2-1; 9 nucleotides match TRBD2. Germline CDR1 reads MNHEY; CDR2 reads SMNVEV (reference sequence). The CDR3 is 15 residues long. Trimming cost V 6 bases and J 0 bases; bases outside gene matches: 3. The CDR3 spells CASREAGGSYNEQFF. The CDR3 nucleotides read TGTGCCAGCAGGGAAGCGGGGGGCTCCTACAATGAGCAGTTCTTC.

The chain carries TRBV7-2 and TRBJ2-1; 9 nucleotides match TRBD2. This CDR3 has 17 residues. The germline V gene encodes CDR1 SGHTA and CDR2 FQGNSA. The V and J ends lost 2 bases and 7 bases, in that order; junction bases with no gene match: 12. CDR3 amino acids: CASSLMLAGDNGNEQFF. For the CDR3, the DNA is TGTGCCAGCAGCTTAATGTTAGCGGGAGACAATGGTAATGAGCAGTTCTTC.

V is TRBV11-3 and J is TRBJ1-1, with 8 bases lining up with TRBD1. This CDR3 region has 16 residues. V trimming: 3 bases; J trimming: 3 bases; junction bases outside the gene matches: 9. CDR1 and CDR2 (germline): SGHNT, YENEEA. CDR3: CASSFDRGPLDTEAFF. DNA of the CDR3: TGTGCCAGCAGCTTTGACAGGGGTCCTCTGGACACTGAAGCTTTCTTT. The variable domain in full, completed from reference TRBV11-3 and TRBJ1-1, reads EAGVVQSPRYKIIEKKQPVAFWCNPISGHNTLYWYLQNLGQGPELLIRYENEEAVDDSQLPKDRFSAERLKGVDSTLKIQPAELGDSAVYLCASSFDRGPLDTEAFFGQGTRLTVV.

The chain carries TRBV4-2 and TRBJ2-3, with 8 bases aligning to TRBD2. The CDR3 is 16 amino acids. Germline values: CDR1 LGHNA, CDR2 YNFKEQ. The V gene end was trimmed by 0 bases and the J gene end by 4 bases; junction bases not matched to a gene: 6. The CDR3 sequence is CASSQEVSGAPDTQYF. Written as DNA, the CDR3 is TGTGCCAGCAGCCAAGAAGTTAGCGGGGCCCCAGATACGCAGTATTTT.

The CDR3 sequence: CASSGRGFGGSQETQYF. The CDR3 bases are TGTGCCAGCAGCGGGAGGGGTTTCGGGGGATCACAAGAGACCCAGTACTTC. The chain carries TRBV3-1 (or the pseudogene TRBV3-2) and TRBJ2-5; 7 nucleotides line up with TRBD2. The J segment lost 2 bases and the V segment lost 5 bases, leaving 14 bases of the junction unmatched. Germline V CDR1 and CDR2: LGHDT, YNNKEL (reference sequence). The CDR3 is made up of 17 amino acids.

This sequence joins TRBV10-3 and TRBJ2-7; perhaps TRBD1 as D (6 bases). Germline assignment: CDR1 ENHRY and CDR2 SYGVKD. The V end was cut by 8 bases, the J end by 4 bases, with 21 bases between. This CDR3 has 15 residues. This CDR3 is CAIAQIDRQAYEQYF. The DNA for the CDR3 is TGTGCCATCGCCCAGATTGACAGGCAAGCGTACGAGCAGTACTTC.

The V gene is TRBV11-2, the J gene TRBJ2-6; no definite D call. CDR1 and CDR2 (germline): SGHAT, FQNNGV. V shed 5 bases and J shed 1 base, with 18 bases lying between them. CDR3 length equals 18 residues. The DNA of the CDR3 is TGTGCCAGCAGCCCTAAAACCACTCTCCTATCTGGGGCCAACGTCCTGACTTTC. Protein sequence: CASSPKTTLLSGANVLTF. The full variable domain, in which reference TRBV11-2 and TRBJ2-6 provide the parts outside the CDR3, is EAGVAQSPRYKIIEKRQSVAFWCNPISGHATLYWYQQILGQGPKLLIQFQNNGVVDDSQLPKDRFSAERLKGVDSTLKIQPAKLEDSAVYLCASSPKTTLLSGANVLTFGAGSRLTVL.

The CDR3 DNA is TGTGCCAGTACCCGCAAGGCAGGGCCCACTGAAGCTTTCTTT. This codes for CASTRKAGPTEAFF. The chain uses TRBV19 and TRBJ1-1; the D gene is possibly TRBD1 (5 bases). Germline CDR1 and CDR2: LNHDA and SQIVND (reference sequence). CDR3 length equals 14 residues. V lost 7 bases, J lost 4 bases, and 16 bases lay in between.

V and J are TRBV3-1 (or the pseudogene TRBV3-2) and TRBJ2-7; D perhaps matches TRBD1 (6 bases). The V end lost 0 bases, the J end lost 2 bases, and 8 bases lay between the germline ends. Germline loops: CDR1 LGHDT, CDR2 YNNKEL (reference sequence). The CDR3 covers 14 residues. CDR3: CASSQEGTTYEQYF. DNA of the CDR3: TGTGCCAGCAGCCAAGAGGGGACAACCTACGAGCAGTACTTC.

This sequence joins TRBV6-1 and TRBJ2-3, with D hard to call. The CDR3 runs 16 residues. The germline V gene has CDR1 MNHNS and CDR2 SASEGT. V was pared by 3 bases and J by 0 bases, with 13 bases between. The CDR3, as DNA: TGTGCCAGCAGTGATTCGGGTCTAGTGAGCACAGATACGCAGTATTTT. It is translated as CASSDSGLVSTDTQYF.

The V gene is TRBV5-8, the J gene TRBJ1-5, with 8 bases lining up with TRBD1. J gave up 6 bases and V 2 bases, and 13 bases lay outside the gene matches. Germline values: CDR1 SGHTS, CDR2 YDEGEE. This CDR3 region has 17 residues. The CDR3 sequence is CASSFGTGLISGQPQHF. DNA for the CDR3: TGTGCCAGCAGCTTTGGGACAGGTCTCATCAGTGGTCAGCCCCAGCATTTT.

Remarks on this clone: The sample holds other DNA sequences that translate to the same CDR3. This chain connects TRBV7-2 to TRBJ1-1, with a weak D call TRBD1 (6 bases). V lost 1 base and J 5 bases, leaving 17 bases between the germline ends. The CDR3 covers 16 residues. Germline V gene data show CDR1 as SGHTA and CDR2 as FQGNSA. CDR3 sequence (DNA): TGTGCCAGCAGCTTAGGTGGGGGCCAAACTAATACTGAAGCTTTCTTT. Its protein is CASSLGGGQTNTEAFF.

The chain combines TRBV4-2 with TRBJ1-1; D is undetermined. The CDR3 has 13 amino acids. Trimming stripped 4 bases from V and 2 bases from J, with 8 bases between. Germline V gene lookup returns CDR1 LGHNA and CDR2 YNFKEQ. The CDR3, as DNA: TGTGCCAGCAGCCCCCCGGGAAACACTGAAGCTTTCTTT. Its protein product is CASSPPGNTEAFF.

The V call is TRBV19, the J call TRBJ2-1, with D possibly matching TRBD1 (5 bases). V was clipped by 3 bases and J by 8 bases, with 20 bases between them. This CDR3 spans 16 amino acids. Germline assignment: CDR1 LNHDA and CDR2 SQIVND (reference sequence). As DNA, the CDR3 is TGTGCCAGTAGTATGAAGCACCCCCAGGGTAGCCATGAGCAGTTCTTC. It specifies CASSMKHPQGSHEQFF.

This chain joins TRBV27 and TRBJ1-1; 10 positions match TRBD1. This CDR3 spans 15 amino acids. With 5 bases clipped from V and 4 bases from J, the junction kept 7 bases outside the gene matches. Per the germline V gene, CDR1 is MNHEY and CDR2 is SMNVEV (reference sequence). The CDR3 DNA is TGTGCCAGCAGTAAAGACAGGGGGCGAGGCACTGAAGCTTTCTTT. It specifies CASSKDRGRGTEAFF.

This chain links TRBV27 with TRBJ2-2; a weak D match, TRBD1 (6 bases). V lost 2 bases and J lost 0, with 7 bases in between. The germline V gene encodes CDR1 MNHEY and CDR2 SMNVEV (reference sequence). The CDR3 totals 15 residues. The CDR3 loop is CASSLTGPNTGELFF. In nucleotides, the CDR3 is TGTGCCAGCAGTTTAACAGGGCCGAACACCGGGGAGCTGTTTTTT.